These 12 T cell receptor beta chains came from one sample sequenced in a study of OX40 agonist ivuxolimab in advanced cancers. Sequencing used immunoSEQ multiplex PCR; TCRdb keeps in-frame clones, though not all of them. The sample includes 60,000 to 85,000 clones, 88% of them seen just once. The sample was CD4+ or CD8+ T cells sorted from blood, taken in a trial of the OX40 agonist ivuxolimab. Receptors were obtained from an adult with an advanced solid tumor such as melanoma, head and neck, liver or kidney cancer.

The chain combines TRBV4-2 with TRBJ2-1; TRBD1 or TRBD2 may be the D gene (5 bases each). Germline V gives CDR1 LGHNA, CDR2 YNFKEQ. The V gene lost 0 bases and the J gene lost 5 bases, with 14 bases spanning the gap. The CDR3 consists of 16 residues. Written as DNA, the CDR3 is TGTGCCAGCAGCCAAGAGGTATTTGGGGACCACAATGAGCAGTTCTTC. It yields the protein CASSQEVFGDHNEQFF.

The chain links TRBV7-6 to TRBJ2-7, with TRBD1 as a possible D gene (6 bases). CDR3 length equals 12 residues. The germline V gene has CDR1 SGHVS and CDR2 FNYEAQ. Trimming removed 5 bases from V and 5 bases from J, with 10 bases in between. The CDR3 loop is CASSVQGNEQYF. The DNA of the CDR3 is TGTGCCAGCAGCGTACAGGGAAACGAGCAGTACTTC.

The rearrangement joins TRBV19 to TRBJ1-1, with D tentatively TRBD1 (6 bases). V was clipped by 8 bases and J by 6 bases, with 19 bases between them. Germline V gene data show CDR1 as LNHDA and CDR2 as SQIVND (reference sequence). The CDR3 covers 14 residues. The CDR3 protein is CASELPAQGAEAFF. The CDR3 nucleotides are TGTGCCAGTGAACTGCCAGCACAGGGCGCTGAAGCTTTCTTT.

The CDR3 region is CASSLQSREAFF. Here the CDR3 DNA reads TGTGCCAGCAGCTTGCAGAGTAGGGAAGCTTTCTTT. This sequence joins TRBV5-4 and TRBJ1-1; no firm D call. Germline CDR1 SGHNT, CDR2 YYREEE (reference sequence). The germline V and J ends were trimmed by 1 base and 8 bases, with 9 bases remaining between them. CDR3 size: 12 residues.

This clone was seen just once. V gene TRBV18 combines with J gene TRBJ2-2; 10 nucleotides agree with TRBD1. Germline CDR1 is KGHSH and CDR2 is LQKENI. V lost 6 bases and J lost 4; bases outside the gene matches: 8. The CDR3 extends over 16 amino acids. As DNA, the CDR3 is TGTGCCAGCTCCCCGGACAGGGGGGCAGTCACCGGGGAGCTGTTTTTT. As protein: CASSPDRGAVTGELFF. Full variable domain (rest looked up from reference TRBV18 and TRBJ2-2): NAGVMQNPRHLVRRRGQEARLRCSPMKGHSHVYWYRQLPEEGLKFMVYLQKENIIDESGMPKERFSAEFPKEGPSILRIQQVVRGDSAAYFCASSPDRGAVTGELFFGEGSRLTVL.

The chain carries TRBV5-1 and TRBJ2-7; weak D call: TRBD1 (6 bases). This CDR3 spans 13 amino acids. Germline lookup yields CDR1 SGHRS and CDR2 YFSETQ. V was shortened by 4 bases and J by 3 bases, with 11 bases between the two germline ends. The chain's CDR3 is CASSATGDYEQYF. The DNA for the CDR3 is TGCGCCAGCAGCGCGACAGGAGACTACGAGCAGTACTTC.

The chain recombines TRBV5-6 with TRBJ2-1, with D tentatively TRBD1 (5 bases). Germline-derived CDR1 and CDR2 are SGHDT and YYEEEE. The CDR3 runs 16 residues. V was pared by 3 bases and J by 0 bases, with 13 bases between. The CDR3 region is CASSSLVDTSYNEQFF. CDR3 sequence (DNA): TGTGCCAGCAGCTCTCTTGTGGACACCTCCTACAATGAGCAGTTCTTC.

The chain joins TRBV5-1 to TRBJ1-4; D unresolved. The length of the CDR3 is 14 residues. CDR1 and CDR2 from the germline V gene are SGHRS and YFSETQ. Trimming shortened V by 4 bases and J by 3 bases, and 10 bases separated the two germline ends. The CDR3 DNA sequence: TGCGCCAGCAGCCGTGTTGGGCCTAATGAAAAACTGTTTTTT. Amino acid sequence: CASSRVGPNEKLFF.

CDR3 nucleotide sequence: TGTGCCAGCAGCTCTTCGGACTCCTCCTACGAGCAGTACTTC. Its translation is CASSSSDSSYEQYF. The chain carries TRBV27 and TRBJ2-7, with D perhaps TRBD2 (5 bases). V was clipped by 6 bases and J by 0 bases, with 12 bases between them. CDR3 size: 14 residues. CDR1 is MNHEY and CDR2 is SMNVEV in the germline V gene (reference sequence).

CDR3 loop: CASSKADEGDGYTF. The CDR3 DNA follows: TGTGCCAGTAGTAAGGCCGACGAGGGGGATGGCTACACCTTC. The chain uses TRBV19 and TRBJ1-2, with D perhaps TRBD1 (6 bases). The V gene's germline CDR1 is LNHDA and CDR2 SQIVND (reference sequence). V was trimmed by 4 bases and J by 6 bases, leaving 15 bases between them. This CDR3 contains 14 residues. Supplemented by reference TRBV19 and TRBJ1-2, the full variable domain reads DGGITQSPKYLFRKEGQNVTLSCEQNLNHDAMYWYRQDPGQGLRLIYYSQIVNDFQKGDIAEGYSVSREKKESFPLTVTSAQKNPTAFYLCASSKADEGDGYTFGSGTRLTVV.

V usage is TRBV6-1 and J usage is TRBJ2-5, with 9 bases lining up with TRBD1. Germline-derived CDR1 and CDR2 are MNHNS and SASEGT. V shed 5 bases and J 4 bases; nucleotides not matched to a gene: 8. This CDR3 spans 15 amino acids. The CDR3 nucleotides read TGTGCCAGCAGTTTGGCCGGGACAGGGCCAGAGACCCAGTACTTC. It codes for CASSLAGTGPETQYF.

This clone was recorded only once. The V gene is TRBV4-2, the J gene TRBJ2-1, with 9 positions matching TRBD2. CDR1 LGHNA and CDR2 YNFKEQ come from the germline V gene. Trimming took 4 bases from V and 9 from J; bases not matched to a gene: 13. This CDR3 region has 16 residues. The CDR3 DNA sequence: TGTGCCAGCAGCCTACCGAGGGCGGGAGGGGTGAGTGAGCAGTTCTTC. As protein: CASSLPRAGGVSEQFF.